This TCR beta chain was recovered during a study of T cells in Graves' hyperthyroidism and ophthalmopathy. The study, taken as a whole, reports: Model predictions of ophthalmopathy came a median 6.5 months before onset.

Only a few counts were recorded for this clonotype. Antigen specificity is unknown. Fresh peripheral blood, about 9.6 ml, yielded the PBMCs. Researchers took RNA transcripts and amplified the TCR beta CDR3 regions from them. Researchers ran a first-round RT-PCR on the TCR CDR3 using the HTBI primer set. TCRdb called the multiplex PCR reads again in MiXCR, with one record for every CDR3 protein. The sample includes approximately 400,000 distinct CDR3 sequences, more than 12% of them seen just once. Germline values: CDR1 SEHNR, CDR2 FQNEAQ (reference sequence). V was pared by 5 bases and J by 4 bases, with 15 bases between. The CDR3 loop spans 14 amino acids.

J is TRBJ2-7 and V is TRBV7-9, with D possibly matching TRBD1 (7 bases). This receptor was identified in a woman in her 30s with Graves' ophthalmopathy. Sequencing was done on a sample of blood. The CDR3 sequence: CASSRRGQHYEQYF. The CDR3 DNA reads as TGTGCCAGCAGCCGGAGGGGACAGCATTACGAGCAGTACTTC.